This TCR beta chain was captured in a study of tumor-infiltrating lymphocytes in localized non-small cell lung cancer. The overall study: Several tumor histologies, both smoking statuses, and some post-neoadjuvant chemotherapy samples were included.

The method was immunoSEQ multiplex PCR; TCRdb's version includes in-frame clones alone and lacks a portion of them. Of 5,200 or so clones detected, about 70% appear once; the ten largest clones hold 55% to 75%. The CDR3 is 15 amino acids. Trimming pared 2 bases from V and 3 bases from J, leaving 14 bases between. Germline CDR1 reads SGHDT; CDR2 reads YYEEEE. This clone turned up a few times. This chain connects TRBV5-6 to TRBJ1-2; possibly TRBD1 for D (5 bases). The receptor's source is a human donor with non-small cell lung cancer. The specimen sequenced was lung tumor tissue. This CDR3 reads CASSFGLLGDYGYTF. For the CDR3, the DNA is TGTGCCAGCAGCTTTGGACTCCTGGGGGACTATGGCTACACCTTC. Complete variable domain (other parts from reference TRBV5-6 and TRBJ1-2): DAGVTQSPTHLIKTRGQQVTLRCSPKSGHDTVSWYQQALGQGPQFIFQYYEEEERQRGNFPDRFSGHQFPNYSSELNVNALLLGDSALYLCASSFGLLGDYGYTFGSGTRLTVV.